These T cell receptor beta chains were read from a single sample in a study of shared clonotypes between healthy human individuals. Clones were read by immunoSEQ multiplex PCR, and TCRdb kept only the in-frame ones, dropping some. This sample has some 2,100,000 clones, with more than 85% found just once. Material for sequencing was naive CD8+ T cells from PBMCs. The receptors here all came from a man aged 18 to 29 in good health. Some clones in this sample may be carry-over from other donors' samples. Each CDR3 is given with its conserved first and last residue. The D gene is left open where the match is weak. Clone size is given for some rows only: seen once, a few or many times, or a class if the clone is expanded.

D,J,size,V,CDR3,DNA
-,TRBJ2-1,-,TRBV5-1,CASSLVVPRRRSSYNEQFF,TGCGCCAGCAGCTTGGTAGTCCCGAGGAGACGAAGCTCCTACAATGAGCAGTTCTTC
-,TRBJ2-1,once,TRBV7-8,CASSSNRFWADNEQFF,TGTGCCAGCAGCTCAAACAGGTTTTGGGCAGACAATGAGCAGTTCTTC
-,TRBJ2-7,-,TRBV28,CASSPLPINRDEQYF,TGTGCCAGCAGCCCGTTGCCCATCAACAGGGACGAGCAGTACTTC
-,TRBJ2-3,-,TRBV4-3,CASSQGRRGLTDTQYF,TGCGCCAGCAGCCAAGGGCGCAGGGGCCTCACAGATACGCAGTATTTT
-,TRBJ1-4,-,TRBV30,CAWSVASVRWAGEKLFF,TGTGCCTGGAGTGTGGCTTCGGTCAGGTGGGCTGGTGAAAAACTGTTTTTT
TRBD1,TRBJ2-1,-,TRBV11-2,CASSYRDRVTNEQFF,TGTGCCAGCAGCTACCGGGACAGGGTAACCAATGAGCAGTTCTTC
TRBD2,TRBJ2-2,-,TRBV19,CASTPLAVNTGELFF,TGTGCCAGCACTCCGCTAGCGGTTAACACCGGGGAGCTGTTTTTT
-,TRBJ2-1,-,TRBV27,CASSSRSAPAYNEQFF,TGTGCCAGCAGTTCTAGATCTGCCCCCGCCTACAATGAGCAGTTCTTC
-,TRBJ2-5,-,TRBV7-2,CASSFSAIQETQYF,TGTGCCAGCAGCTTTTCAGCGATACAAGAGACCCAGTACTTC
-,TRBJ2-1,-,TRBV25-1,CASSGTDNSYNEQFF,TGTGCCAGCAGTGGCACGGACAATTCCTACAATGAGCAGTTCTTC
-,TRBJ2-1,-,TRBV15,CATSEGRSYNEQFF,TGTGCCACCAGCGAGGGCCGCTCCTACAATGAGCAGTTCTTC
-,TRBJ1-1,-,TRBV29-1,CSVDEAFF,TGCAGCGTGGACGAAGCTTTCTTT
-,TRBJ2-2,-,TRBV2,CASSESADYRTNTGELFF,TGTGCCAGCAGTGAATCTGCGGACTACAGGACGAACACCGGGGAGCTGTTTTTT
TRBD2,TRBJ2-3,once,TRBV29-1,CSVGLLGGRGMVYTQYF,TGCAGCGTCGGCCTATTGGGCGGGAGGGGAATGGTGTATACGCAGTATTTT
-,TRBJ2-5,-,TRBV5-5,CASSSGPAGETQYF,TGTGCCAGCAGCTCAGGACCTGCCGGGGAGACCCAGTACTTC
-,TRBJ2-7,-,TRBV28,CASSFSLTEQYF,TGTGCCAGCAGTTTCTCATTAACCGAGCAGTACTTC
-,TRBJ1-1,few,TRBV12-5,CASGFTPTGDEAFF,TGTGCTAGTGGTTTTACCCCGACAGGAGATGAAGCTTTCTTT
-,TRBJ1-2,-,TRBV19,CASSIGMQKLYGYTF,TGTGCCAGTAGTATAGGAATGCAGAAGCTCTATGGCTACACCTTC
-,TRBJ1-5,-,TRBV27,CASSLQANQPQHF,TGTGCCAGCAGTTTACAGGCTAATCAGCCCCAGCATTTT
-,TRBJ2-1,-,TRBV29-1,CSVQPPGPTAGHNEQFF,TGCAGCGTTCAACCGCCGGGTCCTACGGCAGGGCACAATGAGCAGTTCTTC
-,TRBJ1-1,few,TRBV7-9,CASSSRSRWNTEAFF,TGTGCCAGCAGCTCCCGCTCGCGGTGGAACACTGAAGCTTTCTTT
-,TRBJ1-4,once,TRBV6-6,CASIPGLRFAEKLFF,TGTGCCAGCATTCCCGGACTTCGATTTGCGGAAAAACTGTTTTTT
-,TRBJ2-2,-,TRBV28,CASTIGTEDTGELFF,TGTGCCAGCACCATTGGTACGGAGGACACCGGGGAGCTGTTTTTT
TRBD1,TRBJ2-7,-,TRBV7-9,CASSPYSTGAVSYEQYF,TGTGCCAGCAGCCCATACTCGACAGGGGCCGTTTCCTACGAGCAGTACTTC
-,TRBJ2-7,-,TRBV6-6,CASSYSAPAYEQYF,TGTGCCAGCAGTTATTCCGCGCCCGCCTACGAGCAGTACTTC
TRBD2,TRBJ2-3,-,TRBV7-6,CASSLLLAAFTDTQYF,TGTGCCAGCAGCTTGTTACTAGCGGCCTTCACAGATACGCAGTATTTT
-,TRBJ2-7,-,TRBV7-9,CASRLGNEQYF,TGTGCCAGCAGATTGGGGAACGAGCAGTACTTC
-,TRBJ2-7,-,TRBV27,CASSLLPGSEQYF,TGTGCCAGCAGTTTATTGCCCGGGAGCGAGCAGTACTTC
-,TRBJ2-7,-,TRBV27,CASSLERGTLYEQYF,TGTGCCAGCAGTTTAGAAAGGGGGACCTTATACGAGCAGTACTTC
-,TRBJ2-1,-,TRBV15,CATSREGGLPNEQFF,TGTGCCACCAGCAGAGAAGGGGGACTCCCCAATGAGCAGTTCTTC
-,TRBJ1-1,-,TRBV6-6,CASIQGITEAFF,TGTGCCAGCATCCAGGGTATCACTGAAGCTTTCTTT
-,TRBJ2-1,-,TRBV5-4,CASSLLLPNVDEQFF,TGTGCCAGCAGCTTGTTACTACCCAACGTCGATGAGCAGTTCTTC
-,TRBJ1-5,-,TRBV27,CASSLQGSGQPQHF,TGTGCCAGCAGTTTGCAGGGAAGTGGCCAGCCCCAGCATTTT
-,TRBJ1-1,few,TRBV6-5,CASSIVPDTEAFF,TGTGCCAGTTCTATTGTCCCGGACACTGAAGCTTTCTTT
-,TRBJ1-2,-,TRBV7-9,CASSSVVLTYGYTF,TGTGCCAGCAGCTCCGTAGTTCTGACCTATGGCTACACCTTC
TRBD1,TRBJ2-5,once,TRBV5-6,CASSGTGGIWETQYF,TGTGCCAGCAGCGGGACAGGGGGGATTTGGGAGACCCAGTACTTC
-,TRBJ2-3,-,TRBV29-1,CSHGPPLTDTQYF,TGCAGCCATGGACCGCCGTTGACAGATACGCAGTATTTT
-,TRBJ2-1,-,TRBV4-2,CASSLGGGIYNEQFF,TGTGCCAGCAGCCTCGGCGGCGGGATCTACAATGAGCAGTTCTTC
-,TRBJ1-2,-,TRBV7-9,CASSLESGVVYGYTF,TGTGCCAGCAGCTTAGAGTCAGGGGTCGTCTATGGCTACACCTTC
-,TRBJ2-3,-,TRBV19,CASSTRDSYTDTQYF,TGTGCCAGTAGTACCCGGGACTCGTACACAGATACGCAGTATTTT